The next 3 T cell receptor beta chains were all read from a single sample in a study of identical twins. TCRdb re-called the 5' RACE reads through MiXCR, storing one row per CDR3 protein. The table has fewer than 500,000 distinct CDR3 sequences, around 15% seen once. The same data also went into a second study, on yellow fever vaccine responses in identical twins.

What was sequenced was CD4+ T cells sorted from blood. The source of these receptors is a woman younger than 30 in good health.

This rearrangement joins TRBV5-1 to TRBJ2-1, with 7 nucleotides matching TRBD1. The length of the CDR3 is 14 residues. V was pared by 0 bases and J by 6 bases, with 3 bases of the junction left unmatched. CDR1 and CDR2 (germline): SGHRS, YFSETQ. In DNA form, the CDR3 reads TGCGCCAGCAGCTTGGAGGACAGGAGCAATGAGCAGTTCTTC. Its protein is CASSLEDRSNEQFF.

This clonotype was counted only a few times. The chain has TRBV21-1 and TRBJ2-2. TRBV21-1 is described as a pseudogene. CDR3 length: 15 amino acids. CDR3 DNA sequence: TGTGCCAGCAGCAGGAAGCACTCGAACACCGGGGAGCTGTTTTTT. Its translation is CASSRKHSNTGELFF.

The sample holds a few counts of this clonotype. The chain links TRBV28 to TRBJ2-2, with TRBD1 as a possible D gene (5 bases). The CDR3 has 16 amino acids. The V gene's germline CDR1 is MDHEN and CDR2 SYDVKM. V was clipped by 5 bases and J by 1 base, with 14 bases between them. CDR3 sequence (DNA): TGTGCCAGCAGTCCACCTGGACACGAGAACACCGGGGAGCTGTTTTTT. This translates into CASSPPGHENTGELFF.